The entry below gives a single T cell receptor beta chain sequence along with its context. Original data processing: Reference gene primer amplification yielded estimated nucleated cell counts. Repertoires were generated with immunoSEQ multiplex PCR, while TCRdb's copy carries only in-frame clones and drops some. From that table come the V and J calls and clone size; the DNA was used to work out D and trimming. Of a few hundred thousand clones listed, roughly 85% are singletons. The source of the sample is a study of blood T cell repertoires in COVID-19. Study-level background: COVID-19 samples from acute and convalescent phases originated in the United States, Italy and Spain. Sample material is recorded as cDNA or gDNA derived from T cells, B-cell-depleted T cells, or PBMCs.

This CDR3 spans 16 amino acids. Between the trimmed V and J ends, which lost 0 bases and 6 bases, there was a span of 15 bases. Germline values: CDR1 SGHTA, CDR2 FQGNSA. Participants spanned ages about 18 to 95 years and resided in around 25 US areas. This TCR was sampled from a woman between 50 and 59 years old who had recovered from COVID-19. This chain connects TRBV7-2 to TRBJ2-1; possible D gene TRBD2, 5 bases. The sequenced sample consisted of PBMCs or T cells enriched from blood (not recorded which). This CDR3 reads CASSLAVTNILNEQFF. In DNA, the CDR3 is TGTGCCAGCAGCTTAGCAGTGACTAACATCCTCAATGAGCAGTTCTTC.